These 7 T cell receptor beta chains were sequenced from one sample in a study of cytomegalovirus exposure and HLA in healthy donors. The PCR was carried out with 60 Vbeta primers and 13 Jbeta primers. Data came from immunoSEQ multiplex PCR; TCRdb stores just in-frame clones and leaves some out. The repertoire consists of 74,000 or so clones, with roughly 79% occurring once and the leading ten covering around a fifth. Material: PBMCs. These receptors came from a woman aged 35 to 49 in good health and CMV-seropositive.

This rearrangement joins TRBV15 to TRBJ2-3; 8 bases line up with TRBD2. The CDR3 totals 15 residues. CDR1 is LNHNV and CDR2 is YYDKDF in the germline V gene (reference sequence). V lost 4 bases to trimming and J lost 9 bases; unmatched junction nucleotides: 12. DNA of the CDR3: TGTGCCACCAGCATGCGAATAGGGACTAGTTCCACGCAGTATTTT. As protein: CATSMRIGTSSTQYF. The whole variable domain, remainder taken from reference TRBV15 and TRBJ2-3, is DAMVIQNPRYQVTQFGKPVTLSCSQTLNHNVMYWYQQKSSQAPKLLFHYYDKDFNNEADTPDNFQSRRPNTSFCFLDIRSPGLGDTAMYLCATSMRIGTSSTQYFGPGTRLTVL.

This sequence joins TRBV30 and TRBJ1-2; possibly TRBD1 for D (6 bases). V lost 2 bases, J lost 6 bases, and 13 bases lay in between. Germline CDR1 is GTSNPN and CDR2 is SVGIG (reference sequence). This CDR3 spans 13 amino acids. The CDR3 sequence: CAWSPGDRHGYTF. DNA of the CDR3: TGTGCCTGGAGTCCAGGGGATAGGCATGGCTACACCTTC.

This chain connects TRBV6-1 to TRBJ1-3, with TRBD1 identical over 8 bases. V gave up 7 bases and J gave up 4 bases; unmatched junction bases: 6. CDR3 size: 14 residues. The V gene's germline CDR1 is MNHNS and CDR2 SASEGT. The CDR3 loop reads CASKYRGSGNTIYF. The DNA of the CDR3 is TGTGCCAGCAAGTACAGGGGGTCCGGAAACACCATATATTTT.

The CDR3 loop reads CASSDGGSPNQPQHF. DNA of the CDR3: TGTGCCAGCAGCGACGGGGGGTCCCCAAATCAGCCCCAGCATTTT. This sequence joins TRBV5-8 and TRBJ1-5; D perhaps matches TRBD1 (5 bases). Trimming left V 4 bases short and J 4 bases short, with 15 bases between. Looked up from germline, CDR1 is SGHTS and CDR2 is YDEGEE. CDR3 size: 15 residues. Full variable domain (outside the CDR3, taken from reference TRBV5-8 and TRBJ1-5): EAGVTQSPTHLIKTRGQQATLRCSPISGHTSVYWYQQALGLGLQFLLWYDEGEERNRGNFPPRFSGRQFPNYSSELNVNALELEDSALYLCASSDGGSPNQPQHFGDGTRLSIL.

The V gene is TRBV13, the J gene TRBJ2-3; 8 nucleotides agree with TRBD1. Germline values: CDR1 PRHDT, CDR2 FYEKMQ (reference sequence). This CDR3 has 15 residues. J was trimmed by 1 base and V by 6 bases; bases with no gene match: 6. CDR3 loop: CASSPDRGRTDTQYF. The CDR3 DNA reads TGTGCCAGCAGTCCCGACAGGGGACGCACAGATACGCAGTATTTT.

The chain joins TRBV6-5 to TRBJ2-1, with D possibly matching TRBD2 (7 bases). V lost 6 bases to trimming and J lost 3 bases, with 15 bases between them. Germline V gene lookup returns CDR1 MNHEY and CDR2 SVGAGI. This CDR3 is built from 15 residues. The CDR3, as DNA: TGTGCCAGCAGAAGGGGGGGTTTTGACTACAATGAGCAGTTCTTC. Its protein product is CASRRGGFDYNEQFF.

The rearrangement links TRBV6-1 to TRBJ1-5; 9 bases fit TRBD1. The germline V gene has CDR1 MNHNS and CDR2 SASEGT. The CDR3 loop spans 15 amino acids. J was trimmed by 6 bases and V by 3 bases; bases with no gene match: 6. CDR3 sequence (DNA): TGTGCCAGCAGTGACACGGGACAGGGACGTCAGCCCCAGCATTTT. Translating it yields CASSDTGQGRQPQHF.